This entry lists 18 T cell receptor beta chains sequenced from one sample in a study of T cell clonality in common variable immunodeficiency. Findings and limits, study-wide: Common variable immunodeficiency TCR beta sequences reportedly had fewer deletions and N-nucleotide insertions.

Using immunoSEQ multiplex PCR, the repertoire was profiled, and TCRdb retains in-frame clones only, with some absent. Found here are 14,000 or so clones, no singletons; the ten largest cover 12%. Antigens of these TCRs are unknown. The sequenced sample consisted of peripheral blood mononuclear cells. The receptors stem from a human donor with common variable immunodeficiency.

This clone is deemed medium-sized. The CDR3 end is not reached by the read, which stops 3 residues before it; the germline J gene fills it in. V gene TRBV2 combines with J gene TRBJ2-5, with a possible D match to TRBD2 (5 bases). The germline V gene has CDR1 SNHLY and CDR2 FYNNEI. CDR3 length: 15 amino acids. Deletions cut 8 bases from V and 5 bases from J, with 21 bases between. The sequenced CDR3 bases are TGTGCCAGCGCCGGCTTTGGGCCCGGCGGGGAGACC. This sequence encodes CASAGFGPGGET. The whole CDR3 sequence is CASAGFGPGGETQYF.

This clone was counted a few times. The CDR3 end lies 3 residues beyond the end of the read and is filled in from the germline J gene. The chain carries TRBV19 and TRBJ2-2; 8 bases fit TRBD2. The CDR3 covers 17 residues. Germline loops: CDR1 LNHDA, CDR2 SQIVND (reference sequence). Trimming cost V 1 base and J 6 bases; bases outside gene matches: 10. CDR3 sequence: CASSIGSGSRRAGELFF. The sequenced CDR3 bases are TGTGCCAGTAGTATAGGAAGCGGGAGTCGAAGAGCCGGGGAG.

As concerns this clone: The read ends 3 residues shy of where the CDR3 ends; the end is completed using the germline J gene. The chain joins TRBV7-2 to TRBJ2-7; 7 nucleotides line up with TRBD2. In germline, CDR1 is SGHTA, CDR2 FQGNSA. The junction had 11 bases not matched to a gene; V was cut back by 5 bases and J by 4 bases. CDR3 length: 15 residues. CDR3 sequence: CASSTGLGRIYEQYF. The CDR3 bases that were read are TGTGCCAGCAGCACCGGACTAGGTAGGATTTACGAG.

This clone occurred a few times. The sequenced fragment ends 3 residues before the CDR3 boundary, so the rest is inferred from the germline J gene. The chain links TRBV30 to TRBJ1-1; D gene unclear. Germline V gene lookup returns CDR1 GTSNPN and CDR2 SVGIG (reference sequence). Trimming left V 3 bases short and J 7 bases short, with 15 bases between. The CDR3 is 13 amino acids. The part of the CDR3 DNA that was read is TGTGCCTGGAGGCTACCAGGAATTGGTGAA. This encodes CAWRLPGIGE. In full, the CDR3 is CAWRLPGIGEAFF.

In the case of this clone: A junction boundary mismatches the germline segment, possibly from a read error. The DNA ends 3 residues before the CDR3 does, and the rest of the CDR3 is filled in from the germline J gene. The V gene is TRBV7-9, the J gene TRBJ1-1, with TRBD1 as a possible D gene (6 bases). Germline loops: CDR1 SEHNR, CDR2 FQNEAQ (reference sequence). The CDR3 runs 13 residues. Incomplete CDR3 DNA: TGTTCCAGCAGCCCCCTGGTGGACAGAGAA. This translates into CSSSPLVDRE. From start to end, the CDR3 is CSSSPLVDREAFF.

This clone was detected only a few times. The read terminates 3 residues before the CDR3 end, so the remaining end is supplied by the germline J gene. The J gene is TRBJ1-2, the V gene TRBV6-2 or TRBV6-3; D not resolved. CDR1 and CDR2 (germline): MNHEY, SVGEGT. Trimming left V 2 bases short and J 6 bases short, with 16 bases between. This CDR3 region has 15 residues. Incomplete CDR3 DNA: TGTGCCAGCAGTTACCTTACACGTTTTTTCGATGGC. Encoded protein: CASSYLTRFFDG. The CDR3 as a whole reads CASSYLTRFFDGYTF.

This clone has more than one count but fewer than ten. The DNA ends 3 residues before the CDR3 does, and the rest of the CDR3 is filled in from the germline J gene. This chain connects TRBV18 to TRBJ1-1, with D perhaps TRBD1 (5 bases). Trimming removed 6 bases at V and 2 bases at J, with 13 bases between. Germline V gives CDR1 KGHSH, CDR2 LQKENI. The CDR3 covers 14 residues. The CDR3 is CASSGPERNTEAFF. The covered CDR3 bases are TGTGCCAGCTCGGGGCCGGAGAGAAACACTGAA.

About this clone itself: The CDR3 is cut off 3 residues early in the read; its end comes from the germline J gene. The chain recombines TRBV30 with TRBJ1-2; TRBD1 aligns across 12 bases. The germline V gene encodes CDR1 GTSNPN and CDR2 SVGIG (reference sequence). The CDR3 runs to 14 residues. The CDR3 loop reads CAWSRDRGQRGYTF. The sequenced CDR3 bases are TGTGCCTGGAGCCGGGACAGGGGGCAGCGGGGC.

This clone was counted a few times. The DNA ends 3 residues before the CDR3 does, and the rest of the CDR3 is filled in from the germline J gene. The rearrangement joins TRBV2 to TRBJ2-3; TRBD2 aligns across 11 bases. J gave up 6 bases and V 6 bases, and 5 bases lay outside the gene matches. CDR1 SNHLY and CDR2 FYNNEI come from the germline V gene. The CDR3 extends over 14 amino acids. The part of the CDR3 DNA that was read is TGTGCCAGCAGGAGTAGCGGGAGGGTGGATACG. It specifies CASRSSGRVDT. The complete CDR3 reads CASRSSGRVDTQYF.

As concerns this clone: With the read ending 3 residues before the CDR3 end, the germline J gene is used to fill in that end. V gene TRBV19 combines with J gene TRBJ2-3, with 10 positions matching TRBD2. The CDR3 totals 17 residues. Germline V gene lookup returns CDR1 LNHDA and CDR2 SQIVND (reference sequence). V lost 2 bases to trimming and J lost 3 bases; unmatched junction nucleotides: 8. The sequenced part of the CDR3 DNA is TGTGCCAGTAGTATACCCAATCTAGCGGGGGTTACAGATACG. It is translated as CASSIPNLAGVTDT. The entire CDR3 protein is CASSIPNLAGVTDTQYF.

A remark on this clone: The read halts 3 residues ahead of the CDR3 end, with the missing end drawn from the germline J gene. The chain combines TRBV19 with TRBJ1-2; D might be TRBD1 (5 bases). Germline CDR1 and CDR2: LNHDA and SQIVND (reference sequence). This CDR3 spans 14 amino acids. The CDR3 DNA, read in part, is TGTGCCAGTAGTGCCAGGGCCGAGGGAAGGGGC. Its translation: CASSARAEGRG. The whole CDR3 reads CASSARAEGRGYTF. The full variable domain, with the rest looked up from reference TRBV19 and TRBJ1-2, is DGGITQSPKYLFRKEGQNVTLSCEQNLNHDAMYWYRQDPGQGLRLIYYSQIVNDFQKGDIAEGYSVSREKKESFPLTVTSAQKNPTAFYLCASSARAEGRGYTFGSGTRLTVV.

Regarding this clone: With the read ending 3 residues before the CDR3 end, the germline J gene is used to fill in that end. The J gene is TRBJ1-1, the V gene TRBV18; D is unclear. Looked up from germline, CDR1 is KGHSH and CDR2 is LQKENI. The CDR3 sequence is 14 residues long. Between the trimmed V and J ends, which lost 3 bases and 1 base, there was a span of 9 bases. CDR3 in amino acids: CASSPLAENTEAFF. The sequenced CDR3 bases are TGTGCCAGCTCACCTCTTGCGGAGAACACTGAA.

This clone appeared a few times. Read coverage stops 3 residues before the CDR3 terminus; the germline J gene supplies the remainder. This chain uses TRBV18 with TRBJ2-3, with 7 positions matching TRBD2. The V and J ends lost 6 bases and 0 bases, in that order; junction bases with no gene match: 9. This CDR3 has 16 amino acids. From germline, CDR1 is KGHSH and CDR2 LQKENI. The part of the CDR3 DNA that was read is TGTGCCAGCTCCCTCAGGTCGGGGGGAAGCACAGATACG. Translation gives CASSLRSGGSTDT. In full, the CDR3 is CASSLRSGGSTDTQYF.

This clone was picked up a small number of times. The part of the CDR3 DNA that was read is TGTGCCAGCTCACCTTTAATAGCGGGGGTTCCCTACGAG. Encoded protein: CASSPLIAGVPYE. Given in full, the CDR3 is CASSPLIAGVPYEQYF. The rearrangement uses TRBV18 and TRBJ2-7; 9 bases align to TRBD2. The sequence runs out 3 residues before the end of the CDR3; the remainder is reconstructed from the germline J gene. This CDR3 contains 16 residues. Germline CDR1 is KGHSH and CDR2 is LQKENI. With 3 bases clipped from V and 2 bases from J, the junction kept 8 bases outside the gene matches. The full variable domain, completed using reference TRBV18 and TRBJ2-7, is NAGVMQNPRHLVRRRGQEARLRCSPMKGHSHVYWYRQLPEEGLKFMVYLQKENIIDESGMPKERFSAEFPKEGPSILRIQQVVRGDSAAYFCASSPLIAGVPYEQYFGPGTRLTVT.

This clone turned up a few times. The CDR3 is cut off 3 residues early in the read; its end comes from the germline J gene. The chain has TRBV7-9 and TRBJ2-2; D not certain. Germline CDR1 and CDR2: SEHNR and FQNEAQ (reference sequence). V was trimmed by 4 bases and J by 1 base, leaving 7 bases between them. CDR3 size: 14 residues. Partial CDR3 DNA: TGTGCCAGCAGCTCACAAGGGAACACCGGGGAG. Amino acids: CASSSQGNTGE. Given in full, the CDR3 is CASSSQGNTGELFF.

Note on this clone: The missing CDR3 end, 3 residues past where the read stops, is filled in from the germline J gene. The chain links TRBV2 to TRBJ2-3; 14 bases align to TRBD2. Germline V lookup: CDR1 SNHLY, CDR2 FYNNEI. CDR3 size: 18 residues. The V and J ends lost 3 bases and 4 bases, in that order; junction bases with no gene match: 9. The DNA read from the CDR3 is TGTGCCAGCAGTGACGGGACTAGCGGGGGAATTCTCTCAGATACG. Protein: CASSDGTSGGILSDT. The entire CDR3 protein reads CASSDGTSGGILSDTQYF.

With respect to this clone: The observed sequence ends 3 residues before the CDR3 terminus, with the missing tail filled in from the germline J gene. V is TRBV18 and J is TRBJ2-1, with no clear D. The V end lost 6 bases, the J end lost 4 bases, and 10 bases lay between the germline ends. CDR1 and CDR2 from the germline V gene are KGHSH and LQKENI. This CDR3 spans 13 amino acids. CDR3 region: CASSPGRYNEQFF. The CDR3 DNA, read in part, is TGTGCCAGCTCCCCAGGCCGATACAATGAG.

This clone came up a few times. The CDR3 goes on 3 residues after the read ends, and that part is filled in from the germline J gene. The chain joins TRBV5-1 to TRBJ2-7; 8 bases are a match to TRBD1. This CDR3 region has 15 residues. Unmatched junction bases numbered 7, after V lost 4 bases and J lost 1 base. Germline V CDR1 and CDR2: SGHRS, YFSETQ. The CDR3 bases that were read are TGCGCCAGCAGCCTAGGGACAGGAACATCCTACGAG. It codes for CASSLGTGTSYE. The CDR3 in full is CASSLGTGTSYEQYF.